The clone carrying this TCR beta chain was counted many times. This specimen comes from a study of Graves' ophthalmopathy and Graves' hyperthyroidism. Transcripts of RNA were the source for amplifying TCR beta CDR3 regions. HTBI-primed RT-PCR formed the first round, and a multiplex PCR formed the second. A single record per CDR3 protein comes from TCRdb applying MiXCR to the multiplex PCR reads. Of hundreds of thousands of distinct CDR3 sequences in the sample, roughly 20% were seen once. No progression to ophthalmopathy over 18 months defined stable hyperthyroidism. Symptoms, serum thyroxine and TRAb, thyroid ultrasound, and orbital computed tomography formed the diagnostic basis. CDR3 length: 13 residues. Germline V lookup: CDR1 DFQATT, CDR2 SNEGSKA (reference sequence). Trimming removed 0 bases at V and 4 bases at J, with 10 bases between.

The rearrangement joins TRBV20-1 to TRBJ2-7; D assignment may be TRBD1 or TRBD2 (6 bases each). Sequenced material: peripheral blood. The receptor's source is a woman aged 18-30 years with stable Graves' hyperthyroidism. Some clones in this sample may be carry-over from other donors' samples. The CDR3 DNA is TGCAGTGCTAGAGATTGGGGGGCTTACGAGCAGTACTTC. It codes for CSARDWGAYEQYF.